The following is a TCR beta chain sequence with its context. Antigen specificity is unknown. This specimen belongs to a study of T cell clones after liver transplantation. Study-wide background: Three of the eight recipients were HCV-positive; the rest had non-autoimmune, non-viral transplant indications. Tolerance: complete withdrawal held at least one year, liver enzymes staying within twice normal.

Thawed unstimulated PBMCs were FACS-sorted by CD3, CD4 and CD8 into two populations. Study-level results: Small, mixed patient groups and varying post-transplant times limit these conclusions.

Profiled with immunoSEQ multiplex PCR; TCRdb holds only in-frame clones, not every one. The sample yields about 45,000 clones, approximately 86% seen once. V was pared by 1 base and J by 3 bases, with 1 base of the junction left unmatched. From germline, CDR1 is SGHVS and CDR2 FQNEAQ. The CDR3 has 15 amino acids. The sequencing used CD4+ T cells from blood, collected 24 months after liver transplant. The receptor comes from a human patient who received a liver transplant. The graft donor may be the source of some T cells. The genes are TRBV7-8 and TRBJ1-3; 9 bases map to TRBD1. The CDR3, as DNA: TGTGCCAGCAGCTTAGGGGACAGGGTTGGAAACACCATATATTTT. It yields the protein CASSLGDRVGNTIYF.